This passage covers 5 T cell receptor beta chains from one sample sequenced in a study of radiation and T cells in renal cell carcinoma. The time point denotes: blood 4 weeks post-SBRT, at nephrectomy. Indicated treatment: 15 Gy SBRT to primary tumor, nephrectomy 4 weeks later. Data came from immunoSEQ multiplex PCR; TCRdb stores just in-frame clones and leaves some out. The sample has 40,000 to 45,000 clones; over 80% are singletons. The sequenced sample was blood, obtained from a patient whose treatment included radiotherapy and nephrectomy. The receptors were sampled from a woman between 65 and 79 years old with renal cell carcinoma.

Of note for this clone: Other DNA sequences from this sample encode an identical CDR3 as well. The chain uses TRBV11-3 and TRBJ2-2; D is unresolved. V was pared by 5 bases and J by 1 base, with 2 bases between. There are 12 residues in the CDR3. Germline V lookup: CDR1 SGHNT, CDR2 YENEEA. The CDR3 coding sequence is TGTGCCAGCAGCGTGAACACCGGGGAGCTGTTTTTT. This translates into CASSVNTGELFF.

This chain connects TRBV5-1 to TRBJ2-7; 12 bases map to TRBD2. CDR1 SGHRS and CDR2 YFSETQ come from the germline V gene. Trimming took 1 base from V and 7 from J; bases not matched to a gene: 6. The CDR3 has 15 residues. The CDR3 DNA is TGCGCCAGCAGCTTGAGCCTAGCGGGGGGGAAAGAGCAGTACTTC. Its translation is CASSLSLAGGKEQYF.

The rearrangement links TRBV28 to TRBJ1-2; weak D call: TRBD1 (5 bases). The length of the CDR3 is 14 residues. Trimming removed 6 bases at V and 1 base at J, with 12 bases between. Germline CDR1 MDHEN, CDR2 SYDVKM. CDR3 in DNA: TGTGCCAGCAGCACAGGAAAGGGTAACTATGGCTACACCTTC. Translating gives CASSTGKGNYGYTF.

The CDR3: CAISATRGDQPQHF. The CDR3 bases are TGTGCCATCAGTGCAACTAGGGGGGACCAGCCCCAGCATTTT. This rearrangement joins TRBV10-3 to TRBJ1-5; D is possibly TRBD1 (6 bases). CDR1 is ENHRY and CDR2 is SYGVKD in the germline V gene. This CDR3 contains 14 residues. Deletions cut 4 bases from V and 7 bases from J, with 14 bases between.

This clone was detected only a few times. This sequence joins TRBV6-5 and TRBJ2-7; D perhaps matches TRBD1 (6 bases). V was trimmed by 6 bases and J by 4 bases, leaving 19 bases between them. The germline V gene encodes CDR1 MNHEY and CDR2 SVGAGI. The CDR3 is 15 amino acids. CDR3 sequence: CASRKYREVAYEQYF. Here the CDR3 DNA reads TGTGCCAGCAGGAAATACAGGGAAGTCGCGTACGAGCAGTACTTC.